This T cell receptor beta chain was recovered during a study of blood T cell repertoires in COVID-19. On the study more broadly: COVID-19 samples collected from the United States, Italy and Spain covered acute and convalescent phases.

In the original workflow: Scientists estimated how many nucleated cells there were by amplifying reference gene primers. Data came from immunoSEQ multiplex PCR; TCRdb stores just in-frame clones and leaves some out. V, J and clone size derive from that table, while D and trimming were established from the DNA sequence. This table holds some 160,000 clones, roughly 90% found once. The CDR3 contains 17 residues. The germline V gene encodes CDR1 SGDLS and CDR2 YYNGEE. Unmatched junction bases numbered 5, after V lost 0 bases and J lost 3 bases. The sequencing sample was made of peripheral blood. The chain recombines TRBV9 with TRBJ2-2, with 10 bases aligning to TRBD2. The receptor comes from a woman in her 70s with acute or convalescent COVID-19. The CDR3 DNA reads as TGTGCCAGCAGCGTAGAGGGACTAGCGACCCACACCGGGGAGCTGTTTTTT. Translating gives CASSVEGLATHTGELFF. The full variable domain, in which reference TRBV9 and TRBJ2-2 provide the parts outside the CDR3, is DSGVTQTPKHLITATGQRVTLRCSPRSGDLSVYWYQQSLDQGLQFLIQYYNGEERAKGNILERFSAQQFPDLHSELNLSSLELGDSALYFCASSVEGLATHTGELFFGEGSRLTVL.